What follows are 27 T cell receptor beta chains derived from one specimen sequenced in a study of cytomegalovirus exposure and HLA in healthy donors. TCRdb's copy holds only in-frame clones and misses some; the assay was immunoSEQ multiplex PCR. Of over 150,000 clones in the sample, less than 90% were seen once. Sequenced input: PBMCs. The source is a man younger than 30 in good health and CMV-seropositive.

J is TRBJ2-1 and V is TRBV7-2, with 12 bases lining up with TRBD2. Germline CDR1 SGHTA, CDR2 FQGNSA. V trimming: 1 base; J trimming: 6 bases; junction bases outside the gene matches: 1. CDR3 length: 15 amino acids. The CDR3 protein is CASSLEGLAGNEQFF. The CDR3 coding sequence is TGTGCCAGCAGCTTAGAGGGACTAGCGGGCAATGAGCAGTTCTTC.

This clone turned up a few times. The chain combines TRBV6-5 with TRBJ2-1, with TRBD2 matching over 15 bases. Germline V gene lookup returns CDR1 MNHEY and CDR2 SVGAGI. The CDR3 runs to 15 residues. Unmatched junction bases numbered 0, after V lost 5 bases and J lost 4 bases. This CDR3 is CASSGLAGGYNEQFF. DNA of the CDR3: TGTGCCAGCAGTGGACTAGCGGGAGGGTACAATGAGCAGTTCTTC.

The rearrangement joins TRBV2 to TRBJ1-5; D gene uncertain. The CDR3 consists of 15 residues. Germline lookup yields CDR1 SNHLY and CDR2 FYNNEI. The V and J ends lost 5 bases and 3 bases respectively, with 14 bases between them. The CDR3 loop reads CASSPRQDNNQPQHF. The CDR3 DNA sequence: TGTGCCAGCAGTCCCAGACAAGACAACAATCAGCCCCAGCATTTT.

The genes are TRBV6-5 and TRBJ1-2; the D is unclear. With 8 bases removed from V and 0 bases from J, the gap between germline ends came to 13 bases. There are 14 residues in the CDR3. Germline-derived CDR1 and CDR2 are MNHEY and SVGAGI. CDR3 loop: CASHRTGTNYGYTF. The CDR3 DNA follows: TGTGCCAGCCATCGGACGGGAACTAACTATGGCTACACCTTC.

The chain is built from TRBV7-9 and TRBJ1-5; 7 positions agree with TRBD1. J lost 1 base, V lost 5 bases, and 8 bases had no gene match. The CDR3 totals 16 residues. The germline V gene has CDR1 SEHNR and CDR2 FQNEAQ (reference sequence). CDR3 nucleotide sequence: TGTGCCAGCAGCCGGGGGAAGGGGGCGAGCAATCAGCCCCAGCATTTT. Amino acids: CASSRGKGASNQPQHF.

V gene TRBV12-2 combines with J gene TRBJ1-1; the D call in the table, TRBD1, was not verified against the DNA. TRBV12-2 is given as a pseudogene. The CDR3 extends over 13 amino acids. The CDR3 protein is CAYGQVVYTEAFF. CDR3 coding DNA: TGTGCATACGGACAGGTCGTTTACACTGAAGCTTTCTTT.

This clone was counted between two and nine times. The chain employs TRBV6-5 and TRBJ2-7; TRBD1 matches 7 bases. CDR1 is MNHEY, CDR2 SVGAGI, per germline. Trimming at V came to 6 bases and at J to 6 bases, leaving 14 bases not matched to a gene. This CDR3 is built from 15 residues. The CDR3 is CASSNGNRGLVEQYF. Written as DNA, the CDR3 is TGTGCCAGCAGCAACGGTAACAGGGGTCTGGTCGAGCAGTACTTC.

This clone was seen just once. The V and J genes are TRBV19 and TRBJ1-3, with D uncertain. The CDR3 has 13 residues. Germline V gene sequence: CDR1 LNHDA, CDR2 SQIVND (reference sequence). Trimming shortened V by 1 base and J by 6 bases, and 7 bases separated the two germline ends. CDR3 DNA sequence: TGTGCCAGTAGTATAGTGGGCTCAAACACCATATATTTT. Protein: CASSIVGSNTIYF.

V and J are TRBV6-1 and TRBJ2-7, with D perhaps matching TRBD1 (6 bases). Germline V gene sequence: CDR1 MNHNS, CDR2 SASEGT. V was cut by 0 bases and J by 3 bases, with 15 bases left in between. The CDR3 is made up of 16 amino acids. CDR3 in DNA: TGTGCCAGCAGTGAAGCCGGGCAGGGGAAGGACTACGAGCAGTACTTC. It codes for CASSEAGQGKDYEQYF.

The chain uses TRBV2 and TRBJ1-4; no clear D. CDR1 and CDR2 (germline): SNHLY, FYNNEI. The CDR3 has 11 amino acids. V lost 10 bases, J lost 8 bases, and 11 bases lay in between. This CDR3 reads CATSSEEKLFF. The CDR3 region has the DNA TGTGCCACCTCAAGCGAGGAAAAACTGTTTTTT.

V is TRBV10-3 and J is TRBJ2-5; maybe TRBD2 (5 bases). V lost 3 bases, J lost 7 bases, and 18 bases lay in between. The length of the CDR3 is 15 residues. Germline CDR1 reads ENHRY; CDR2 reads SYGVKD. CDR3 amino acids: CAISDPGKGLGTQYF. The CDR3 DNA reads as TGTGCCATCAGTGACCCCGGGAAAGGGCTGGGGACCCAGTACTTC.

The chain joins TRBV9 to TRBJ2-1; TRBD2 matches 12 bases. The CDR3 is 14 residues long. The germline V gene has CDR1 SGDLS and CDR2 YYNGEE. V trimming: 6 bases; J trimming: 8 bases; junction bases outside the gene matches: 6. For the CDR3, the DNA is TGTGCCAGCACCGGGACTAGCGGGTCACATGAGCAGTTCTTC. Amino acid sequence: CASTGTSGSHEQFF. The full variable domain, completed using reference TRBV9 and TRBJ2-1, is DSGVTQTPKHLITATGQRVTLRCSPRSGDLSVYWYQQSLDQGLQFLIQYYNGEERAKGNILERFSAQQFPDLHSELNLSSLELGDSALYFCASTGTSGSHEQFFGPGTRLTVL.

This chain joins TRBV7-8 and TRBJ1-5, with TRBD1 as a possible D gene (5 bases). Looked up from germline, CDR1 is SGHVS and CDR2 is FQNEAQ. This CDR3 has 16 residues. Deletions cut 3 bases from V and 5 bases from J, with 17 bases between. The CDR3 DNA reads as TGTGCCAGCAGCTTGTCCCTACAGGTTACGGATCAGCCCCAGCATTTT. The encoded protein is CASSLSLQVTDQPQHF.

The CDR3 nucleotides read TGCGCCAGCAGCTCGGACAGTCCCACAGATACGCAGTATTTT. This gives the protein CASSSDSPTDTQYF. The chain has TRBV5-1 and TRBJ2-3, with D possibly matching TRBD1 (6 bases). The V gene's germline CDR1 is SGHRS and CDR2 YFSETQ. Trimming took off 3 bases at V and 2 bases at J, with 10 bases between the two ends. CDR3 length equals 14 residues.

This clone appeared a few times. The chain joins TRBV5-1 to TRBJ1-2, with 8 positions matching TRBD1. CDR3 length equals 10 residues. The trim removed 7 bases at V and 8 bases at J, leaving 1 base unmatched. Germline V lookup: CDR1 SGHRS, CDR2 YFSETQ. CDR3 sequence (DNA): TGCGCCAGCGGACAGGGAGGCTACACCTTC. It specifies CASGQGGYTF.

The chain carries TRBV5-1 and TRBJ2-7; 10 bases are shared with TRBD1. Germline V gene lookup returns CDR1 SGHRS and CDR2 YFSETQ. V lost 8 bases and J lost 3; bases outside the gene matches: 2. CDR3 length equals 12 residues. The CDR3 loop reads CASGTGDYEQYF. The DNA of the CDR3 is TGCGCCAGTGGGACAGGGGACTACGAGCAGTACTTC.

The rearrangement links TRBV7-9 to TRBJ2-7; weak D call: TRBD2 (5 bases). From germline, CDR1 is SEHNR and CDR2 FQNEAQ (reference sequence). This CDR3 region has 12 residues. V was pared by 5 bases and J by 4 bases, with 9 bases between. CDR3 amino acids: CASSLRTYEQYF. DNA of the CDR3: TGTGCCAGCAGCCTCAGGACTTACGAGCAGTACTTC.

This clone was seen only a few times. The gene calls are TRBV29-1 and TRBJ2-4; 9 bases map to TRBD2. CDR1 is SQVTM, CDR2 ANQGSEA, per germline. The CDR3 is made up of 10 amino acids. This CDR3 reads CAGGDSIQYF. CDR3 nucleotides: TGCGCGGGGGGGGACAGCATTCAGTACTTC.

The chain carries TRBV19 and TRBJ2-7; TRBD1 matches at 9 bases. Germline V gene sequence: CDR1 LNHDA, CDR2 SQIVND (reference sequence). The V and J ends lost 3 bases and 1 base, in that order; junction bases with no gene match: 4. The CDR3 contains 15 residues. The CDR3 spells CASSILGTGSYEQYF. The CDR3 DNA reads as TGTGCCAGTAGTATCCTCGGGACAGGGTCCTACGAGCAGTACTTC.

The chain uses TRBV23-1 and TRBJ1-2, with 7 bases lining up with TRBD1. TRBV23-1 is sorted into the ORF group, with uncertain function. CDR3 length: 17 amino acids. V lost 5 bases, J lost 4 bases, and 16 bases stayed unmatched. The CDR3 spells CASSVGQGVPTRYGYTF. CDR3 in DNA: TGCGCCAGCAGTGTGGGGCAGGGGGTTCCGACCCGCTATGGCTACACCTTC.

The genes are TRBV7-6 and TRBJ2-2; TRBD1 matches at 7 bases. CDR1 is SGHVS and CDR2 is FNYEAQ in the germline V gene. V lost 5 bases, J lost 0 bases, and 9 bases stayed unmatched. The CDR3 is 17 amino acids. The CDR3 loop is CASSDLTGSANTGELFF. DNA for the CDR3: TGTGCCAGCAGCGACCTGACAGGGAGCGCGAACACCGGGGAGCTGTTTTTT.

This chain connects TRBV19 to TRBJ1-6; possibly TRBD1 for D (6 bases). The CDR3 is 14 residues long. With 3 bases removed from V and 7 bases from J, the gap between germline ends came to 10 bases. CDR1 and CDR2 (germline): LNHDA, SQIVND (reference sequence). The DNA for the CDR3 is TGTGCCAGTAGTATTGCCAGGGGCAATTCACCCCTCCACTTT. This gives the protein CASSIARGNSPLHF. Looking up the rest from reference TRBV19 and TRBJ1-6 gives the full variable domain: DGGITQSPKYLFRKEGQNVTLSCEQNLNHDAMYWYRQDPGQGLRLIYYSQIVNDFQKGDIAEGYSVSREKKESFPLTVTSAQKNPTAFYLCASSIARGNSPLHFGNGTRLTVT.

The chain joins TRBV5-6 to TRBJ1-1; D unclear. The CDR3 covers 11 residues. Germline loops: CDR1 SGHDT, CDR2 YYEEEE. Trimming removed 4 bases from V and 2 bases from J, with 3 bases in between. The CDR3, as DNA: TGTGCCAGCAGCATAAACACTGAAGCTTTCTTT. Protein sequence: CASSINTEAFF.

This clone was detected a few times. The J gene is TRBJ1-5, the V gene TRBV29-1; 7 nucleotides align to TRBD1. With 6 bases clipped from V and 3 bases from J, the junction kept 5 bases outside the gene matches. Germline V gives CDR1 SQVTM, CDR2 ANQGSEA. The CDR3 loop spans 13 amino acids. CDR3 nucleotides: TGCAGCGTAGGGACAGAACACAATCAGCCCCAGCATTTT. It is translated as CSVGTEHNQPQHF.

This chain links TRBV18 with TRBJ2-7; tentatively, D is TRBD1 (5 bases). In germline, CDR1 is KGHSH, CDR2 LQKENI. The CDR3 length is 12 residues. The germline V and J ends were trimmed by 6 bases and 6 bases, with 12 bases remaining between them. The CDR3 DNA reads TGTGCCAGCTCGCGCAGGGAAGGCGAGCAGTACTTC. It codes for CASSRREGEQYF.

The gene calls are TRBV9 and TRBJ2-7, with D possibly being TRBD2 (5 bases). Germline CDR1 and CDR2: SGDLS and YYNGEE. The length of the CDR3 is 15 residues. V was clipped by 0 bases and J by 0 bases, with 10 bases between them. CDR3 sequence (DNA): TGTGCCAGCAGCGTAGAAGAGGGAAGCTCCTACGAGCAGTACTTC. It yields the protein CASSVEEGSSYEQYF.

This chain uses TRBV7-8 with TRBJ2-2; 7 nucleotides align to TRBD1. The CDR3 is 16 amino acids. Germline V lookup: CDR1 SGHVS, CDR2 FQNEAQ. After removal of 4 bases from V and 6 bases from J, the junction contained 11 bases not matched to a gene. The CDR3 bases are TGTGCCAGCAGCTCCCGGACAGGCCCGCTGGCCGGGGAGCTGTTTTTT. It translates to CASSSRTGPLAGELFF. The variable domain in full, with the rest retrieved from reference TRBV7-8 and TRBJ2-2, is GAGVSQSPRYKVAKRGQDVALRCDPISGHVSLFWYQQALGQGPEFLTYFQNEAQLDKSGLPSDRFFAERPEGSVSTLKIQRTQQEDSAVYLCASSSRTGPLAGELFFGEGSRLTVL.